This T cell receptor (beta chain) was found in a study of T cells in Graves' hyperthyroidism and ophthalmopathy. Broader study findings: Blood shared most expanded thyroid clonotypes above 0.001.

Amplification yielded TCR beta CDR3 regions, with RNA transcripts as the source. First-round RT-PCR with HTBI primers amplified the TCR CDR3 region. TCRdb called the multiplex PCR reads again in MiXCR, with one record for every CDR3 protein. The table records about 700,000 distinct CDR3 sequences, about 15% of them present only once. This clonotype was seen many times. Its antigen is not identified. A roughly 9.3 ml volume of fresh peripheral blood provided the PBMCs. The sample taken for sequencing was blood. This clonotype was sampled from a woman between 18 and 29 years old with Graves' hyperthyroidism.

CDR3: CSARIHNEQFF. In nucleotides, the CDR3 is TGCAGTGCTAGGATCCACAATGAGCAGTTCTTC. V gene TRBV20-1 combines with J gene TRBJ2-1, with unresolved D. The CDR3 is 11 residues long. V dropped 3 bases and J dropped 5 bases, with 5 bases sitting between them. The V gene's germline CDR1 is DFQATT and CDR2 SNEGSKA (reference sequence).